This is a list of T cell receptor beta chains from one sample in a study of post-analysis software for immune sequencing data. TCRdb re-called the PCR reads with MiXCR, one entry per CDR3 protein. In the table there are a few hundred thousand distinct CDR3 sequences, around 31% of which are singletons. Sequenced material: blood. Receptors originate from a girl under 18 with multiple sclerosis. Each CDR3 is given with its conserved first and last residue. A D gene is named only where the DNA matches it firmly. Clone size is not always given. Where it is, it says once, few, many or a class for expanded clones.

D	size	V	J	DNA	CDR3
TRBD2	NA	TRBV6-5	TRBJ2-1	TGTGCCAGCAGCCCGCACTGGACTAGCGGGGGGATTGAGCAGTTCTTC	CASSPHWTSGGIEQFF
NA	few	TRBV5-1	TRBJ2-4	TGCGCCAGCAGCTTGGACGTTGTGGCCCTCAGAGCCAAAAACATTCAGTACTTC	CASSLDVVALRAKNIQYF
TRBD1	NA	TRBV2	TRBJ1-4	TGTGCCAGCAGTAACCTGGGACAGTCTAATGAAAGACTGTTTTTT	CASSNLGQSNERLFF
NA	few	TRBV29-1	TRBJ2-3	TGCAGCGTGGAAGAAGCTCGCACAGATACGCAGTATTTT	CSVEEARTDTQYF
NA	few	TRBV12-3/TRBV12-4	TRBJ2-3	TGTGCCAGCAGTTTTCGTAAGGGGAAACCAGATACGCAGTATTTT	CASSFRKGKPDTQYF
NA	NA	TRBV20-1	TRBJ2-7	TGCAGTGCCCCGACAGGTAGAAGAGATACCCAGCACTTC	CSAPTGRRDTQHF
TRBD2	NA	TRBV3-1	TRBJ2-1	TGTGCCAGCAGCCAATCCGGGGGGGCTAGAGGGGACAATGAGCAGTTCTTC	CASSQSGGARGDNEQFF
TRBD2	few	TRBV7-2	TRBJ2-5	TGTGCCAGCAGCCCCCAACGGGGGGGGGAGACCCAGTACTTC	CASSPQRGGETQYF
TRBD2	few	TRBV20-1	TRBJ2-5	TGCAGTGCTCCGGGACTAGTACAGGAGACCCAGTACTTC	CSAPGLVQETQYF
NA	NA	TRBV12-3/TRBV12-4	TRBJ1-6	TGTGCCAGCAGTCCCAACATAGAGCCACCCCTCCACTTT	CASSPNIEPPLHF
TRBD1	NA	TRBV3-1	TRBJ2-1	TGTGCCAGCAGCCAAGGCGTCCGAACGGGACAGGGACAATCTGCATACAATGAGCAGTTCTTC	CASSQGVRTGQGQSAYNEQFF
NA	NA	TRBV6-6	TRBJ1-4	TGTGCCAGCAGTTACTCTGGGGGGGATAATGAAAAACTGTTTTTT	CASSYSGGDNEKLFF
NA	NA	TRBV4-2	TRBJ1-1	TGTGCCAGCAGCCAAGATCTGGGGAGCGGCAGGAGAAATTTGAACACTGAAGCTTTCTTT	CASSQDLGSGRRNLNTEAFF
TRBD1	NA	TRBV20-1	TRBJ1-5	TGCAGTGCCTCACAGGGGACCAGTGTGAATCAGCCCCAGCATTTT	CSASQGTSVNQPQHF
NA	NA	TRBV7-6	TRBJ2-1	TGTGCCAGCAGCTTAGATCTTAAGGATGAGCAGTTCTTC	CASSLDLKDEQFF
NA	few	TRBV20-1	TRBJ2-3	TGCAGTGCTCGGACCCCTTCCCGCACAGATACGCAGTATTTT	CSARTPSRTDTQYF
TRBD2	NA	TRBV4-1	TRBJ2-3	TGCGCCAGCAGCCAAACCGGGACTAGCGGGGGGAACACAGATACGCAGTATTTT	CASSQTGTSGGNTDTQYF
NA	few	TRBV7-7	TRBJ2-5	TGTGCCAGCACCACAGGGGCAGCGGGGATAGGAGAGACCCAGTACTTC	CASTTGAAGIGETQYF
NA	few	TRBV12-3/TRBV12-4	TRBJ2-4	TGTGCCAGCAGTTTAATTCGAGCAAACCCGTACTTC	CASSLIRANPYF
TRBD1	NA	TRBV19	TRBJ2-5	TGTGCCAGTAGTATAGATCAAGGTCCCGGGACAGGGGACCCGTACCAAGAGACCCAGTACTTC	CASSIDQGPGTGDPYQETQYF
NA	few	TRBV5-1	TRBJ2-3	TGCGCCAGCAGCGCGAGACAGATGCTCACAGATACGCAGTATTTT	CASSARQMLTDTQYF
NA	few	TRBV7-9	TRBJ2-1	TGTGCCAGCAGCCCCCCCCTCGGTTCGCCTGAGCAGTTCTTC	CASSPPLGSPEQFF